A selection of T cell receptor beta chains follows, all from one sample in a study of blood T cell repertoires in COVID-19. Using immunoSEQ multiplex PCR, the repertoire was profiled, and TCRdb retains in-frame clones only, with some absent. The data show roughly 100,000 clones, with 60% to 80% seen just once and around 9.8% held by the top ten. Sequenced: peripheral blood. The receptor source for this set is a man aged 55 to 70 with active or convalescent COVID-19. Each CDR3 is given with its conserved first and last residue. The D gene is left open where the match is weak. Clone size is given for some rows only: seen once, a few or many times, or a class if the clone is expanded.

clone size: -; D gene: -; J gene: TRBJ2-5; V gene: TRBV18; CDR3 protein: CASSRQDGGETQYF; CDR3 DNA: TGTGCCAGCTCGCGCCAGGATGGCGGGGAGACCCAGTACTTC
clone size: -; D gene: -; J gene: TRBJ2-6; V gene: TRBV6-5; CDR3 protein: CASSNSGANVLTF; CDR3 DNA: TGTGCCAGCTCAAACTCTGGGGCCAACGTCCTGACTTTC
clone size: -; D gene: -; J gene: TRBJ2-1; V gene: TRBV7-9; CDR3 protein: CASSSLSTIHSYNEQFF; CDR3 DNA: TGTGCCAGCAGCTCACTCTCAACGATTCACTCCTACAATGAGCAGTTCTTC
clone size: -; D gene: -; J gene: TRBJ2-1; V gene: TRBV5-1; CDR3 protein: CASSSLGGHEQFF; CDR3 DNA: TGCGCCAGCAGCTCCTTAGGGGGACATGAGCAGTTCTTC
clone size: once; D gene: -; J gene: TRBJ2-1; V gene: TRBV12-3/TRBV12-4; CDR3 protein: CASSLGLSNEQFF; CDR3 DNA: TGTGCCAGCAGTTTAGGGCTGTCCAATGAGCAGTTCTTC
clone size: -; D gene: -; J gene: TRBJ1-1; V gene: TRBV11-2; CDR3 protein: CASSLGAYNTEAFF; CDR3 DNA: TGTGCCAGCAGCTTAGGAGCATATAACACTGAAGCTTTCTTT
clone size: -; D gene: TRBD2; J gene: TRBJ2-3; V gene: TRBV19; CDR3 protein: CASKLGLAGHLTDTQYF; CDR3 DNA: TGTGCCAGTAAGCTGGGACTAGCGGGACATCTCACAGATACGCAGTATTTT
clone size: -; D gene: -; J gene: TRBJ1-3; V gene: TRBV21-1; CDR3 protein: CASSKGGRVDYSGNTIYF; CDR3 DNA: TGTGCCAGCAGCAAAGGGGGGAGGGTCGACTACTCTGGAAACACCATATATTTT
clone size: -; D gene: TRBD1; J gene: TRBJ1-4; V gene: TRBV6-1; CDR3 protein: CASSELQGRGEKLFF; CDR3 DNA: TGTGCCAGCAGTGAATTACAGGGGCGAGGGGAAAAACTGTTTTTT
clone size: -; D gene: TRBD2; J gene: TRBJ2-1; V gene: TRBV5-1; CDR3 protein: CASSLASSGRNEQFF; CDR3 DNA: TGCGCCAGCAGCTTGGCGTCTAGCGGGAGAAATGAGCAGTTCTTC
clone size: -; D gene: -; J gene: TRBJ1-5; V gene: TRBV6-6; CDR3 protein: CASSYSNGAQHF; CDR3 DNA: TGTGCCAGCAGTTACTCCAACGGGGCCCAGCATTTT
clone size: -; D gene: -; J gene: TRBJ2-7; V gene: TRBV7-2; CDR3 protein: CASRKLTGPPYEQYF; CDR3 DNA: TGTGCCAGCAGGAAGCTCACAGGGCCCCCCTACGAGCAGTACTTC
clone size: -; D gene: -; J gene: TRBJ1-1; V gene: TRBV7-9; CDR3 protein: CASSPSAGITEAFF; CDR3 DNA: TGTGCCAGCAGTCCTTCGGCGGGCATCACTGAAGCTTTCTTT
clone size: -; D gene: -; J gene: TRBJ1-1; V gene: TRBV3-1/TRBV3-2; CDR3 protein: CASSQDHAENTEAFF; CDR3 DNA: TGTGCCAGCAGCCAAGATCACGCAGAGAACACTGAAGCTTTCTTT
clone size: -; D gene: -; J gene: TRBJ2-5; V gene: TRBV7-2; CDR3 protein: CASSSSPGETQYF; CDR3 DNA: TGTGCCAGCAGCTCGAGTCCCGGAGAGACCCAGTACTTC
clone size: -; D gene: TRBD2; J gene: TRBJ2-1; V gene: TRBV7-8; CDR3 protein: CASSLAGWAAGADEQFF; CDR3 DNA: TGTGCCAGCAGCCTAGCGGGTTGGGCCGCGGGAGCGGATGAGCAGTTCTTC
clone size: few; D gene: TRBD2; J gene: TRBJ2-5; V gene: TRBV7-3; CDR3 protein: CASSPLAGIQETQYF; CDR3 DNA: TGTGCCAGCAGCCCACTAGCGGGGATACAAGAGACCCAGTACTTC
clone size: -; D gene: TRBD2; J gene: TRBJ2-3; V gene: TRBV4-3; CDR3 protein: CASSQVSVAGYTDTQYF; CDR3 DNA: TGCGCCAGCAGCCAAGTTAGCGTAGCGGGATACACAGATACGCAGTATTTT
clone size: -; D gene: TRBD1; J gene: TRBJ1-2; V gene: TRBV4-1; CDR3 protein: CASSHPGQGRGYTF; CDR3 DNA: TGCGCCAGCAGCCACCCCGGACAGGGTCGTGGCTACACCTTC
clone size: -; D gene: TRBD2; J gene: TRBJ2-5; V gene: TRBV19; CDR3 protein: CASSSGGVETQYF; CDR3 DNA: TGTGCCAGTAGTAGTGGGGGGGTGGAGACCCAGTACTTC
clone size: -; D gene: -; J gene: TRBJ2-4; V gene: TRBV6-6; CDR3 protein: CASSYSAGEPNIQYF; CDR3 DNA: TGTGCCAGCAGTTACTCGGCAGGGGAGCCAAACATTCAGTACTTC